The entry below describes one T cell receptor beta chain. Antigen specificity is unknown. The data are from a study of cytomegalovirus exposure and HLA in healthy donors. 60 Vbeta and 13 Jbeta primers were used in PCR. Only in-frame clones appear in the TCRdb table, and some are missing; sequencing was by immunoSEQ multiplex PCR. The sample shows roughly 100,000 clones, more than 55% of them seen only once. Whole-study results and caveats: Altogether, around 160 TCR beta chains were recorded as cytomegalovirus-associated. In a later analysis, a missense DCLRE1C variant was linked to TCR beta V- and J-gene trimming. Equally common other TCR beta chains were less clonally expanded than HLA-associated ones, a later analysis found.

V shed 6 bases and J 7 bases; nucleotides not matched to a gene: 9. Germline V lookup: CDR1 SGHTA, CDR2 FQGNSA. CDR3 size: 15 residues. The sequencing sample was made of PBMCs. The TCR comes from a woman aged 50 to 60 in good health and CMV-seropositive. This chain connects TRBV7-2 to TRBJ2-2; 9 positions agree with TRBD1. CDR3 in amino acids: CASSLVQGAGGELFF. CDR3 nucleotide sequence: TGTGCCAGCAGTCTTGTACAGGGGGCTGGCGGGGAGCTGTTTTTT.